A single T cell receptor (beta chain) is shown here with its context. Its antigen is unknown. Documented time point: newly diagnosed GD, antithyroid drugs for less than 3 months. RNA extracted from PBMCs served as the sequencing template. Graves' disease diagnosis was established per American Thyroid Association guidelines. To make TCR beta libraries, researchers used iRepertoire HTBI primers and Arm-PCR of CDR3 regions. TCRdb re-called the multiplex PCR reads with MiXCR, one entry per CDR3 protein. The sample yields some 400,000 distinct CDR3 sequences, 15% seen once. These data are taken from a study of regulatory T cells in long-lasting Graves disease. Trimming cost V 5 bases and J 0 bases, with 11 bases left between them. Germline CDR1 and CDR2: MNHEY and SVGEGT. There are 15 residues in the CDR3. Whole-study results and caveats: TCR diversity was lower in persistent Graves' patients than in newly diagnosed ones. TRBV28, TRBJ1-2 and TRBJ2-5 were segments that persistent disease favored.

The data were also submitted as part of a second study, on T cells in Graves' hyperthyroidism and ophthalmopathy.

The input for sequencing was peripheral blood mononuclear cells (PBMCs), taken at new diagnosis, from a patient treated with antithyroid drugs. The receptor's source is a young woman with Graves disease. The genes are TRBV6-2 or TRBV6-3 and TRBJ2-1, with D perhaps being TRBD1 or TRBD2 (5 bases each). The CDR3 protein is CASSDTRGSYNEQFF. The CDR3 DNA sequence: TGTGCCAGCAGTGACACTAGGGGCTCCTACAATGAGCAGTTCTTC.